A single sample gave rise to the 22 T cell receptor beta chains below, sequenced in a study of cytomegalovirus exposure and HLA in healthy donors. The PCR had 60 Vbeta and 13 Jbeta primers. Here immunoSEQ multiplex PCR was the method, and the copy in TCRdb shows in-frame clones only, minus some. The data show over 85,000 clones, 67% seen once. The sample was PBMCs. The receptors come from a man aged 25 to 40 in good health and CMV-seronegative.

Here the CDR3 reads CASSRDWGETQYF. The CDR3 nucleotides read TGTGCCAGCAGTCGGGACTGGGGGGAGACCCAGTACTTC. The chain employs TRBV6-4 and TRBJ2-5; tentatively, D is TRBD2 (6 bases). Trimming cost V 5 bases and J 5 bases, with 12 bases left between them. Per germline, CDR1 MRHNA and CDR2 SNTAGT. The CDR3 spans 13 residues.

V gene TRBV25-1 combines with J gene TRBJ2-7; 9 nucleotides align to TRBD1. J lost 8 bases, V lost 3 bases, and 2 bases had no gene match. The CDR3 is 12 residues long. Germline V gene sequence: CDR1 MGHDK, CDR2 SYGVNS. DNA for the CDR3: TGTGCCAGCAGTGAGACAGGGGGGAAGCAGTACTTC. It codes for CASSETGGKQYF.

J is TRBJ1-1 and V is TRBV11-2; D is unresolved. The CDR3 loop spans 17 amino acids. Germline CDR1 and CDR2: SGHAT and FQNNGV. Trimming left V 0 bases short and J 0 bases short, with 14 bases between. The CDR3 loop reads CASSLDRRDSMNTEAFF. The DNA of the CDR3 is TGTGCCAGCAGCTTAGACCGGAGGGATTCGATGAACACTGAAGCTTTCTTT.

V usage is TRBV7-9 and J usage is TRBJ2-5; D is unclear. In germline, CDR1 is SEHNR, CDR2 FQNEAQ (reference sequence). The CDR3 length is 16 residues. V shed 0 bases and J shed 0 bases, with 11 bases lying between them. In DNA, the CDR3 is TGTGCCAGCAGCTTAGCGCAAGTTAACTACCAAGAGACCCAGTACTTC. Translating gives CASSLAQVNYQETQYF.

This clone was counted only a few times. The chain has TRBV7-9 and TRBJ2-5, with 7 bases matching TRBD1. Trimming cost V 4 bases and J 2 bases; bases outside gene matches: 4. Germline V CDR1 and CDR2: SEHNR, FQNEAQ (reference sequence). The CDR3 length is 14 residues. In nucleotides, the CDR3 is TGTGCCAGCAGCTCGAACAGGGGTCAAGAGACCCAGTACTTC. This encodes CASSSNRGQETQYF.

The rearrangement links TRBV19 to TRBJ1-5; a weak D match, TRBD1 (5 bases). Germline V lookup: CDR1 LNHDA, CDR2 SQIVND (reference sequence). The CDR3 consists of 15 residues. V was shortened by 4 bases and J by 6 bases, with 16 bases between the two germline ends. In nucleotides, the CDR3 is TGTGCCAGTAGTACCTCGGGACTGATGGGTCAGCCCCAGCATTTT. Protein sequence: CASSTSGLMGQPQHF.

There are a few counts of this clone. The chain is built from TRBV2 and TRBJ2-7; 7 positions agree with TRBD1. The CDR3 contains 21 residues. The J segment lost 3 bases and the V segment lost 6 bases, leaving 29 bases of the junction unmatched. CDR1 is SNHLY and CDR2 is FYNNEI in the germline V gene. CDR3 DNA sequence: TGTGCCAGCAGCAAACCCAATCAGGTTGGTGGCAAGGGGGCCGTAAACTACGAGCAGTACTTC. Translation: CASSKPNQVGGKGAVNYEQYF.

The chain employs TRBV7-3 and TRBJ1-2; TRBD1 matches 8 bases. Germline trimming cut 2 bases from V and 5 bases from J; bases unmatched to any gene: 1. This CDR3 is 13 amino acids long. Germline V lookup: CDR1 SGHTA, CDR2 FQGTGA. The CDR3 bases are TGTGCCAGCAGCTTAGACAGGGGATATGGCTACACCTTC. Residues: CASSLDRGYGYTF.

The DNA of the CDR3 is TGTGCCAGCAGCTTGGGGGTGGACTTGAAGACCCAGTACTTC. Translated: CASSLGVDLKTQYF. The gene calls are TRBV5-4 and TRBJ2-5; tentatively, D is TRBD2 (5 bases). Germline assignment: CDR1 SGHNT and CDR2 YYREEE (reference sequence). The CDR3 totals 14 residues. The V end lost 0 bases, the J end lost 6 bases, and 12 bases lay between the germline ends.

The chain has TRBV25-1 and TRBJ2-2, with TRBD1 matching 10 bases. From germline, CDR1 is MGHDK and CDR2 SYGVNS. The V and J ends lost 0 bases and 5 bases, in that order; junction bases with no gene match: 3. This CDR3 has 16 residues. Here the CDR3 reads CASSEYRTGGTGELFF. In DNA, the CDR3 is TGTGCCAGCAGTGAATATAGGACAGGGGGGACCGGGGAGCTGTTTTTT.

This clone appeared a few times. The CDR3 here is CSVEGGELPYEQYF. CDR3 bases: TGCAGCGTTGAAGGCGGGGAATTACCCTACGAGCAGTACTTC. This chain joins TRBV29-1 and TRBJ2-7; tentative D call: TRBD2 (6 bases). CDR1 is SQVTM and CDR2 is ANQGSEA in the germline V gene. The CDR3 is 14 residues long. Trimming removed 1 base from V and 2 bases from J, with 12 bases in between.

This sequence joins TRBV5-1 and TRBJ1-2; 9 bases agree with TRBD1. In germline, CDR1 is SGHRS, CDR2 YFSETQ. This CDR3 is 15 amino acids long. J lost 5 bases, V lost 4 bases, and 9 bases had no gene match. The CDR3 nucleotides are TGCGCCAGCAGCCTGGAGACAGGGGGAGGATATGGCTACACCTTC. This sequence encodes CASSLETGGGYGYTF.

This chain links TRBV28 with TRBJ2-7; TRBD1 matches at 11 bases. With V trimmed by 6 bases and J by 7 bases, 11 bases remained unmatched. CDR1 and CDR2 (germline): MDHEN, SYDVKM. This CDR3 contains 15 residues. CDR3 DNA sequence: TGTGCCAGCAGAGCCGGGGGACAGGGGGTGAGTGAGCAGTACTTC. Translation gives CASRAGGQGVSEQYF.

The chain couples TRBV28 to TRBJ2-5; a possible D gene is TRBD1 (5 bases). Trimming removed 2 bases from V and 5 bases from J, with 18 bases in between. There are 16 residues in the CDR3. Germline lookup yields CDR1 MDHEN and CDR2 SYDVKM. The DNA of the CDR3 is TGTGCCAGCAGTTTACTGACCTTCAGGGAAGGGGAGACCCAGTACTTC. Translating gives CASSLLTFREGETQYF.

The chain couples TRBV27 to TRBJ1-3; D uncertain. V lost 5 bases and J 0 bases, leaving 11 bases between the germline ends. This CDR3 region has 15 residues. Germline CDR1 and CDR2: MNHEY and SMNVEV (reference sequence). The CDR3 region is CASSPSGVSGNTIYF. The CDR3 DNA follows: TGTGCCAGCAGTCCCAGCGGGGTCTCTGGAAACACCATATATTTT.

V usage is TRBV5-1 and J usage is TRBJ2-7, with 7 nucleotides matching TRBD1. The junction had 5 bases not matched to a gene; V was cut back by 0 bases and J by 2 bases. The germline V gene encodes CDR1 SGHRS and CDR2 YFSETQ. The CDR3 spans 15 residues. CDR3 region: CASSLAGTDPYEQYF. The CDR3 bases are TGCGCCAGCAGCTTGGCCGGGACAGATCCCTACGAGCAGTACTTC.

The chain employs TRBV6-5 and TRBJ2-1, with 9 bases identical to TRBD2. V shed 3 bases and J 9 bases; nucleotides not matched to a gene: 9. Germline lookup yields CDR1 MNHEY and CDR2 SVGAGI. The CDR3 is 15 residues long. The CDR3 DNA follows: TGTGCCAGCAGTTATGGGGCTAGCGGGAAAAGTGAGCAGTTCTTC. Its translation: CASSYGASGKSEQFF.

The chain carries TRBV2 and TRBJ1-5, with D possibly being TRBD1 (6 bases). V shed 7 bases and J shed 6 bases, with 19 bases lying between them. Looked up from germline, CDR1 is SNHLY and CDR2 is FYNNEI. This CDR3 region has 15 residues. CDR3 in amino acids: CASTLGGEGAQPQHF. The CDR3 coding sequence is TGTGCCAGCACCCTAGGGGGTGAGGGAGCTCAGCCCCAGCATTTT. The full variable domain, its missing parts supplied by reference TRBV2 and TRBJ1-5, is EPEVTQTPSHQVTQMGQEVILRCVPISNHLYFYWYRQILGQKVEFLVSFYNNEISEKSEIFDDQFSVERPDGSNFTLKIRSTKLEDSAMYFCASTLGGEGAQPQHFGDGTRLSIL.

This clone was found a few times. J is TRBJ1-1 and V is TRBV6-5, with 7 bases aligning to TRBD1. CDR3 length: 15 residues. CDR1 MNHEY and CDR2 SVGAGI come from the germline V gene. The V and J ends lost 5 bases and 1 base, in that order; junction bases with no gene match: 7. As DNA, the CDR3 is TGTGCCAGCAGTGGCCCGAGACAGGGGAACACTGAAGCTTTCTTT. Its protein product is CASSGPRQGNTEAFF.

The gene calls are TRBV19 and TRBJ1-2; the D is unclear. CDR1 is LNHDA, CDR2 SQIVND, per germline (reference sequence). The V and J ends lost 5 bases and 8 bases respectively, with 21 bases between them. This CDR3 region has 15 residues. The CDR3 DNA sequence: TGTGCCAGTAGTTATACATTTTGGGAGCAGTACGGCTACACCTTC. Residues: CASSYTFWEQYGYTF.

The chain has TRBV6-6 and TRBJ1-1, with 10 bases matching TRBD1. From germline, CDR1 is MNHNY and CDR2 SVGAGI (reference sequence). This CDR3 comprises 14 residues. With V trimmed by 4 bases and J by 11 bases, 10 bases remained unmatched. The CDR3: CASSFSGTGESAFF. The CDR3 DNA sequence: TGTGCCAGCAGTTTTTCCGGGACAGGGGAGAGTGCTTTCTTT.

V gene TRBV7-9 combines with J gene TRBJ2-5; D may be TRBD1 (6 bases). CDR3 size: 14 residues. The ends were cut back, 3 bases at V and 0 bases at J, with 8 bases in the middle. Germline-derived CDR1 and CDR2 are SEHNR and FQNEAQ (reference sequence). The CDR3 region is CASSFGTHQETQYF. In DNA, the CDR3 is TGTGCCAGCAGCTTCGGGACACACCAAGAGACCCAGTACTTC.